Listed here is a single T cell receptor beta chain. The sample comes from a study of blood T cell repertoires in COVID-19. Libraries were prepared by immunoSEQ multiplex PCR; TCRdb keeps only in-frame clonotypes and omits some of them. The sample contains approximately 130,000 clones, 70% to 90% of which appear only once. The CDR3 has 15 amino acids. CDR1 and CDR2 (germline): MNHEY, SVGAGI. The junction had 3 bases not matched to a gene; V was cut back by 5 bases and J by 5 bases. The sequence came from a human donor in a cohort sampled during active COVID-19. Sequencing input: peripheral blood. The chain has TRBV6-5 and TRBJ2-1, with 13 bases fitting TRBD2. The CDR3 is CASSKLAGGNNEQFF. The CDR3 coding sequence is TGTGCCAGCAGTAAACTAGCGGGAGGGAACAATGAGCAGTTCTTC.